The 20 T cell receptor beta chains below come from one sample, sequenced in a study of blood T cell repertoires in COVID-19. Data came from immunoSEQ multiplex PCR; TCRdb stores just in-frame clones and leaves some out. This sample has 85,000 to 100,000 clones, with roughly 79% found just once. Sequencing was done on a sample of peripheral blood. The origin of the receptors is a man aged 80 or over with COVID-19, enrolled during active disease.

The chain couples TRBV13 to TRBJ1-2; 8 nucleotides line up with TRBD1. V lost 5 bases to trimming and J lost 8 bases; unmatched junction nucleotides: 10. The germline CDR1 and CDR2 sequences are PRHDT and FYEKMQ (reference sequence). This CDR3 comprises 14 residues. The CDR3 spells CASSPRTGTLGYTF. DNA for the CDR3: TGTGCCAGCAGCCCACGGACAGGGACGCTCGGCTACACCTTC.

This clone appeared many times. V and J are TRBV3-1 (or the pseudogene TRBV3-2) and TRBJ1-5, with D unresolved. The germline V gene encodes CDR1 LGHDT and CDR2 YNNKEL (reference sequence). Trimming cost V 2 bases and J 7 bases, with 9 bases left between them. The CDR3 totals 13 residues. Written as DNA, the CDR3 is TGTGCCAGCAGCCAAAAACGAGGGCAGCCCCAGCATTTT. Encoded protein: CASSQKRGQPQHF.

This clone came up once. The rearrangement joins TRBV28 to TRBJ1-3; maybe TRBD1 (6 bases). The V end was cut by 6 bases, the J end by 0 bases, with 18 bases between. The CDR3 sequence is 17 residues long. Germline CDR1 is MDHEN and CDR2 is SYDVKM. The CDR3 DNA sequence: TGTGCCAGCAGACCATCCGGGACAAGCTTCTCTGGAAACACCATATATTTT. This gives the protein CASRPSGTSFSGNTIYF.

V is TRBV5-1 and J is TRBJ2-1; D might be TRBD1 (6 bases). The CDR3 sequence is 17 residues long. The V and J ends lost 0 bases and 1 base respectively, with 14 bases between them. Germline V gene lookup returns CDR1 SGHRS and CDR2 YFSETQ. CDR3 nucleotides: TGCGCCAGCAGCTTGGGCCGGGGACATACTTCCTACAATGAGCAGTTCTTC. The encoded protein is CASSLGRGHTSYNEQFF.

This clone showed up just a few times. The chain couples TRBV9 to TRBJ2-3, with D tentatively TRBD1 (6 bases). This CDR3 is built from 15 residues. Germline V CDR1 and CDR2: SGDLS, YYNGEE. V lost 0 bases and J lost 1, with 9 bases in between. CDR3 loop: CASSVAGHGTDTQYF. In DNA, the CDR3 is TGTGCCAGCAGCGTAGCGGGACACGGCACAGATACGCAGTATTTT.

This clone was observed a few times. The rearrangement uses TRBV28 and TRBJ2-7; D might be TRBD1 (6 bases). Germline V CDR1 and CDR2: MDHEN, SYDVKM. The CDR3 sequence is 13 residues long. Trimming pared 7 bases from V and 6 bases from J, leaving 16 bases between. In DNA form, the CDR3 reads TGTGCCAGCACCCGCTACAGGGTGGGCGAGCAGTACTTC. Protein: CASTRYRVGEQYF.

The genes are TRBV5-4 and TRBJ1-2, with D tentatively TRBD1 (6 bases). Deletions cut 6 bases from V and 5 bases from J, with 14 bases between. This CDR3 is 13 amino acids long. Germline CDR1 SGHNT, CDR2 YYREEE (reference sequence). CDR3 sequence reads: CASKRGGDYGYTF. The CDR3 DNA reads TGTGCCAGCAAGCGAGGGGGGGATTATGGCTACACCTTC.

This chain joins TRBV5-8 and TRBJ2-7, with 8 positions matching TRBD2. Germline lookup yields CDR1 SGHTS and CDR2 YDEGEE. With V trimmed by 2 bases and J by 1 base, 2 bases remained unmatched. The CDR3 length is 14 residues. CDR3 coding DNA: TGTGCCAGCAGCTTAATAGCGGGATCCTACGAGCAGTACTTC. Protein product: CASSLIAGSYEQYF.

This clone was seen a single time. V usage is TRBV19 and J usage is TRBJ2-6; D perhaps matches TRBD2 (5 bases). The CDR3 sequence is 18 residues long. Germline lookup yields CDR1 LNHDA and CDR2 SQIVND (reference sequence). V was shortened by 3 bases and J by 2 bases, with 17 bases between the two germline ends. CDR3 loop: CASSIWRVFRTGANVLTF. The CDR3 DNA sequence: TGTGCCAGTAGTATTTGGCGGGTTTTCCGGACTGGGGCCAACGTCCTGACTTTC.

The chain has TRBV27 and TRBJ2-7, with TRBD1 matching over 12 bases. There are 16 residues in the CDR3. Germline trimming cut 2 bases from V and 5 bases from J; bases unmatched to any gene: 7. Germline V gene data show CDR1 as MNHEY and CDR2 as SMNVEV (reference sequence). The CDR3 protein is CASSLRGQGAQNEQYF. The CDR3 coding sequence is TGTGCCAGCAGTTTAAGGGGACAGGGGGCGCAGAACGAGCAGTACTTC.

The chain carries TRBV24-1 and TRBJ2-1; 8 positions match TRBD1. CDR3 length equals 14 residues. Germline V gives CDR1 KGHDR, CDR2 SFDVKD. The V gene end was trimmed by 4 bases and the J gene end by 7 bases; junction bases not matched to a gene: 5. CDR3 sequence reads: CATSDWDRWNEQFF. The CDR3 DNA is TGTGCCACCAGTGACTGGGACAGGTGGAATGAGCAGTTCTTC.

There are a few counts of this clone. V and J are TRBV30 and TRBJ1-3; D may be TRBD1 (5 bases). With 2 bases removed from V and 1 base from J, the gap between germline ends came to 12 bases. Germline-derived CDR1 and CDR2 are GTSNPN and SVGIG (reference sequence). This CDR3 spans 15 amino acids. This chain's CDR3 is CAWSWAGGSGNTIYF. The CDR3 bases are TGTGCCTGGAGTTGGGCCGGGGGATCTGGAAACACCATATATTTT.

The V and J genes are TRBV29-1 and TRBJ1-1, with TRBD1 matching 8 bases. The CDR3 sequence is 12 residues long. Germline V gene sequence: CDR1 SQVTM, CDR2 ANQGSEA. The J segment lost 5 bases and the V segment lost 6 bases, leaving 5 bases of the junction unmatched. As DNA, the CDR3 is TGCAGCGTCCAACAGGGGGGGACTGAAGCTTTCTTT. Residues: CSVQQGGTEAFF.

This clone was counted a single time. This sequence joins TRBV10-3 and TRBJ2-7; TRBD1 agrees at 7 bases. Unmatched junction bases numbered 10, after V lost 3 bases and J lost 5 bases. There are 15 residues in the CDR3. From germline, CDR1 is ENHRY and CDR2 SYGVKD. The CDR3 here is CAISESLTGSHEQYF. The DNA of the CDR3 is TGTGCCATCAGTGAATCGTTGACAGGGAGCCACGAGCAGTACTTC.

The genes are TRBV11-2 and TRBJ2-5, with D uncertain. The germline V gene has CDR1 SGHAT and CDR2 FQNNGV. V was cut by 5 bases and J by 7 bases, with 29 bases left in between. CDR3 length equals 18 residues. The CDR3: CASSPPRLVAVHGGTQYF. The CDR3 DNA sequence: TGTGCCAGCAGCCCTCCGAGGCTCGTCGCTGTACATGGCGGGACCCAGTACTTC. The variable domain in full, completed from reference TRBV11-2 and TRBJ2-5, reads EAGVAQSPRYKIIEKRQSVAFWCNPISGHATLYWYQQILGQGPKLLIQFQNNGVVDDSQLPKDRFSAERLKGVDSTLKIQPAKLEDSAVYLCASSPPRLVAVHGGTQYFGPGTRLLVL.

The chain has TRBV5-8 and TRBJ1-2, with D possibly being TRBD1 (5 bases). The CDR3 consists of 14 residues. Per the germline V gene, CDR1 is SGHTS and CDR2 is YDEGEE. V was cut by 4 bases and J by 6 bases, with 16 bases left in between. CDR3 in DNA: TGTGCCAGCAGCCACCGTAGGGGTTCGAATGGCTACACCTTC. It codes for CASSHRRGSNGYTF.

This chain uses TRBV6-5 with TRBJ1-4, with no clear D. The CDR3 spans 14 residues. The V end lost 6 bases, the J end lost 10 bases, and 18 bases lay between the germline ends. CDR1 MNHEY and CDR2 SVGAGI come from the germline V gene. Written as DNA, the CDR3 is TGTGCCAGCAGGGGTTTCGGGGAGATGGGAAAACTGTTTTTT. Amino acids: CASRGFGEMGKLFF.

The J gene is TRBJ1-1, the V gene TRBV27, with 9 bases identical to TRBD1. The CDR3 consists of 17 residues. Germline values: CDR1 MNHEY, CDR2 SMNVEV (reference sequence). The J segment lost 0 bases and the V segment lost 5 bases, leaving 10 bases of the junction unmatched. The CDR3 protein is CASSPLAGQGLNTEAFF. The DNA of the CDR3 is TGTGCCAGCAGTCCCCTGGCGGGACAGGGATTGAACACTGAAGCTTTCTTT.

V and J are TRBV7-9 and TRBJ1-4; 7 bases fit TRBD1. J was trimmed by 4 bases and V by 3 bases; bases with no gene match: 5. Looked up from germline, CDR1 is SEHNR and CDR2 is FQNEAQ (reference sequence). The CDR3 is 15 residues long. The CDR3 loop is CASSLLGQNNEKLFF. In DNA form, the CDR3 reads TGTGCCAGCAGCTTGCTGGGACAGAATAATGAAAAACTGTTTTTT.

This clone was counted a few times. V is TRBV6-5 and J is TRBJ2-7, with TRBD1 matching 7 bases. With V trimmed by 5 bases and J by 5 bases, 9 bases remained unmatched. CDR1 is MNHEY, CDR2 SVGAGI, per germline. The CDR3 covers 14 residues. CDR3 nucleotide sequence: TGTGCCAGCAGTCGACGACAGGGCGGCGACGAGCAGTACTTC. Translation: CASSRRQGGDEQYF.